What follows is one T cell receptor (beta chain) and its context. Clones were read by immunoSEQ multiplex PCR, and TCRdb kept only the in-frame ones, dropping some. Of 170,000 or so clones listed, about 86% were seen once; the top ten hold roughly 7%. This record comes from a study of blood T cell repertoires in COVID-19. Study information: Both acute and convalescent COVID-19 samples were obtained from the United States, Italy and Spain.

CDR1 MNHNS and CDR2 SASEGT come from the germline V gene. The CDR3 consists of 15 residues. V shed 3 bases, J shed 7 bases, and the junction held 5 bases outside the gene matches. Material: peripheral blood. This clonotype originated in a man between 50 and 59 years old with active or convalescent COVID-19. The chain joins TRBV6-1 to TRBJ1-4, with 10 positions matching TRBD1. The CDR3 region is CASSDRTGGAEKLFF. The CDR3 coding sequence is TGTGCCAGCAGTGACAGGACAGGGGGGGCTGAAAAACTGTTTTTT.